The source of this T cell receptor beta chain is a study of blood T cell repertoires in COVID-19. About the research overall: Whether acute or convalescent, the COVID-19 samples came from the United States, Italy and Spain.

This clone was picked up a small number of times. Authors' processing steps: Counts of nucleated cells, estimated from reference gene primer amplification, were obtained. Some clones are missing from TCRdb's copy, which holds only in-frame ones; the method was immunoSEQ multiplex PCR. V and J calls and clone size are copied from that table; D and trimming were computed from the DNA. The data show about 330,000 clones, with over 70% seen just once and 1% to 1.5% held by the top ten. Germline CDR1 and CDR2: KGHSH and LQKENI. The CDR3 is made up of 19 amino acids. The V end was cut by 3 bases, the J end by 6 bases, with 24 bases between.

Input material: peripheral blood. The clonotype comes from a woman aged 45-60 years with acute or convalescent COVID-19. The chain links TRBV18 to TRBJ1-6; D might be TRBD1 (5 bases). The CDR3 sequence is CASSPLTVNPSMGNSPLHF. In nucleotides, the CDR3 is TGTGCCAGCTCACCGTTGACAGTTAACCCCAGTATGGGTAATTCACCCCTCCACTTT.